Shown below are 25 T cell receptor beta chains from a single sample sequenced in a study of blood T cell repertoires in COVID-19. Produced via immunoSEQ multiplex PCR; TCRdb's table is partial and in-frame only. The sample shows a few hundred thousand clones, about 89% of them seen only once. Sequenced sample: peripheral blood. The source of these receptors is a man aged 40-50 years who had recovered from COVID-19.

J is TRBJ2-7 and V is TRBV6-1, with TRBD1 identical over 12 bases. J was trimmed by 2 bases and V by 4 bases; bases with no gene match: 6. This CDR3 is 16 amino acids long. Germline V gene data show CDR1 as MNHNS and CDR2 as SASEGT. The chain's CDR3 is CASSGPGQGATYEQYF. The CDR3 nucleotides read TGTGCCAGCAGTGGTCCGGGACAGGGGGCCACCTACGAGCAGTACTTC.

The chain recombines TRBV3-1 (or the pseudogene TRBV3-2) with TRBJ1-1; weak D call: TRBD1 (5 bases). CDR1 LGHDT and CDR2 YNNKEL come from the germline V gene (reference sequence). The CDR3 has 14 residues. Trimming took off 5 bases at V and 1 base at J, with 11 bases between the two ends. The CDR3 sequence: CASSEPQGNTEAFF. The CDR3 DNA reads as TGTGCCAGCAGCGAACCTCAGGGGAACACTGAAGCTTTCTTT.

This chain links TRBV19 with TRBJ2-1; 8 nucleotides agree with TRBD1. V shed 6 bases and J 6 bases; nucleotides not matched to a gene: 10. The CDR3 sequence is 15 residues long. Germline V gene sequence: CDR1 LNHDA, CDR2 SQIVND (reference sequence). CDR3 bases: TGTGCCAGTAGGCCCGGAGGGACAGGTTCCAATGAGCAGTTCTTC. This encodes CASRPGGTGSNEQFF.

The V and J genes are TRBV10-1 and TRBJ2-3; D gene uncertain. The V end lost 0 bases, the J end lost 2 bases, and 6 bases lay between the germline ends. The germline CDR1 and CDR2 sequences are WNHNN and SYGVQD (reference sequence). This CDR3 has 14 amino acids. DNA of the CDR3: TGCGCCAGCAGTGAGTCCTACCCCACAGATACGCAGTATTTT. Protein product: CASSESYPTDTQYF.

The chain links TRBV12-5 to TRBJ2-3, with 9 bases that match TRBD2. Germline values: CDR1 LGHNT, CDR2 FRNRAP. The CDR3 runs 15 residues. Trimming took 5 bases from V and 2 from J; bases not matched to a gene: 5. CDR3 residues: CASGPGLATTDTQYF. CDR3 nucleotide sequence: TGTGCTAGTGGTCCCGGACTAGCGACCACAGATACGCAGTATTTT.

The rearrangement joins TRBV30 to TRBJ2-5; 8 positions agree with TRBD1. V gave up 5 bases and J gave up 5 bases; unmatched junction bases: 13. The CDR3 contains 15 residues. The germline CDR1 and CDR2 sequences are GTSNPN and SVGIG (reference sequence). The CDR3 DNA follows: TGTGCCTGGGATCGCGACAGGGGCAACCGGGAGACCCAGTACTTC. It is translated as CAWDRDRGNRETQYF.

V usage is TRBV5-5 and J usage is TRBJ2-1; 9 positions match TRBD1. CDR1 and CDR2 from the germline V gene are SGHKS and YYEKEE (reference sequence). V was clipped by 0 bases and J by 6 bases; unmatched bases: 4. CDR3 length: 15 amino acids. The CDR3 DNA is TGTGCCAGCAGCTTGGTTACGGACAGGGGCAATGAGCAGTTCTTC. This encodes CASSLVTDRGNEQFF.

The chain combines TRBV5-6 with TRBJ2-1; D is perhaps TRBD2 (5 bases). V lost 1 base and J 10 bases, leaving 18 bases between the germline ends. There are 15 residues in the CDR3. Germline lookup yields CDR1 SGHDT and CDR2 YYEEEE. CDR3 nucleotide sequence: TGTGCCAGCAGCTTGTTGAAGCGGTGGGCGGACGAGCAGTTCTTC. Translated, it gives CASSLLKRWADEQFF.

V is TRBV27 and J is TRBJ1-2; TRBD1 is a possible D gene (6 bases). The germline V gene encodes CDR1 MNHEY and CDR2 SMNVEV (reference sequence). The V gene lost 6 bases and the J gene lost 5 bases, with 22 bases spanning the gap. The CDR3 has 16 residues. Here the CDR3 reads CASSYSPDSAPYGYTF. As DNA, the CDR3 is TGTGCCAGCAGCTACTCGCCGGACAGTGCCCCGTATGGCTACACCTTC.

The chain recombines TRBV30 with TRBJ1-5, with no clear D. The CDR3 is 13 residues long. Between the trimmed V and J ends, which lost 0 bases and 6 bases, there was a span of 9 bases. Germline CDR1 is GTSNPN and CDR2 is SVGIG (reference sequence). CDR3 region: CAWSVPSGQPQHF. The CDR3 region has the DNA TGTGCCTGGAGTGTACCCTCGGGTCAGCCCCAGCATTTT.

This sequence joins TRBV19 and TRBJ1-3, with 8 bases lining up with TRBD1. The ends lost 4 bases at V and 2 bases at J; junction bases unmatched: 7. This CDR3 region has 16 residues. Germline lookup yields CDR1 LNHDA and CDR2 SQIVND (reference sequence). The CDR3 reads CASSTRQGLAGNTIYF. As DNA, the CDR3 is TGTGCCAGTAGTACAAGACAGGGGCTGGCTGGAAACACCATATATTTT. Full variable domain (rest looked up from reference TRBV19 and TRBJ1-3): DGGITQSPKYLFRKEGQNVTLSCEQNLNHDAMYWYRQDPGQGLRLIYYSQIVNDFQKGDIAEGYSVSREKKESFPLTVTSAQKNPTAFYLCASSTRQGLAGNTIYFGEGSWLTVV.

This rearrangement joins TRBV4-2 to TRBJ2-2; 14 bases match TRBD2. V dropped 4 bases and J dropped 6; count of bases not matched to a gene: 13. This CDR3 is built from 19 residues. CDR1 LGHNA and CDR2 YNFKEQ come from the germline V gene. The CDR3 DNA reads TGTGCCAGCAGCCCGGGACTAGCGGGAGTCAATTCCTCGGCCGGGGAGCTGTTTTTT. Translated: CASSPGLAGVNSSAGELFF.

This chain connects TRBV5-4 to TRBJ2-3; 11 bases line up with TRBD2. CDR3 length: 16 amino acids. V lost 0 bases and J lost 1; bases outside the gene matches: 1. Looked up from germline, CDR1 is SGHNT and CDR2 is YYREEE (reference sequence). This CDR3 is CASSLGSGRGTDTQYF. CDR3 DNA sequence: TGTGCCAGCAGCTTGGGTAGCGGGAGGGGCACAGATACGCAGTATTTT.

The V call is TRBV14, the J call TRBJ2-5; 7 nucleotides match TRBD2. Per germline, CDR1 SGHDN and CDR2 FVKESK. The trim removed 3 bases at V and 4 bases at J, leaving 8 bases unmatched. This CDR3 region has 15 residues. This CDR3 reads CASSQALGGLETQYF. CDR3 nucleotide sequence: TGTGCCAGCAGCCAGGCGTTGGGAGGGCTAGAGACCCAGTACTTC.

V usage is TRBV30 and J usage is TRBJ1-2; the match to TRBD1 covers 7 bases. Looked up from germline, CDR1 is GTSNPN and CDR2 is SVGIG (reference sequence). The CDR3 totals 16 residues. The J segment lost 5 bases and the V segment lost 0 bases, leaving 12 bases of the junction unmatched. CDR3: CAWSVRRETGNYGYTF. For the CDR3, the DNA is TGTGCCTGGAGTGTACGGCGTGAGACAGGGAATTATGGCTACACCTTC.

The chain employs TRBV7-9 and TRBJ2-2, with a tentative D call TRBD2 (6 bases). Germline V gene data show CDR1 as SEHNR and CDR2 as FQNEAQ (reference sequence). The CDR3 sequence is 16 residues long. With 4 bases removed from V and 5 bases from J, the gap between germline ends came to 17 bases. The CDR3 spells CASSSPRGERTGELFF. The CDR3, as DNA: TGTGCCAGCAGCTCCCCCCGCGGGGAACGAACCGGGGAGCTGTTTTTT.

The rearrangement links TRBV7-2 to TRBJ2-7; tentative D call: TRBD2 (7 bases). Deletions cut 1 base from V and 0 bases from J, with 13 bases between. The CDR3 length is 16 residues. Germline CDR1 is SGHTA and CDR2 is FQGNSA. As DNA, the CDR3 is TGTGCCAGCAGCTTAGGGGGGGCGGGAGTCTCCTACGAGCAGTACTTC. Translation: CASSLGGAGVSYEQYF.

The CDR3 sequence: CASSETPGRPTYEQYF. In nucleotides, the CDR3 is TGTGCCAGCTCTGAGACCCCGGGTCGTCCTACCTACGAGCAGTACTTC. This rearrangement joins TRBV27 to TRBJ2-7; D gene unclear. This CDR3 is 16 amino acids long. V was cut by 8 bases and J by 2 bases, with 22 bases left in between. Germline loops: CDR1 MNHEY, CDR2 SMNVEV (reference sequence).

The chain couples TRBV11-2 to TRBJ2-7; tentative D call: TRBD2 (7 bases). V lost 3 bases and J 1 base, leaving 13 bases between the germline ends. The CDR3 has 15 amino acids. Germline lookup yields CDR1 SGHAT and CDR2 FQNNGV. CDR3 nucleotide sequence: TGTGCCAGCAGCTTGCGCGGGGGCAAATCCTACGAGCAGTACTTC. It specifies CASSLRGGKSYEQYF.

This sequence joins TRBV12-3 or TRBV12-4 and TRBJ2-4; D might be TRBD2 (5 bases). V was pared by 7 bases and J by 9 bases, with 13 bases between. This CDR3 is 12 amino acids long. This CDR3 is CASTPSRGIQYF. The CDR3 nucleotides read TGTGCCAGCACCCCGTCCCGGGGCATTCAGTACTTC.

J is TRBJ2-1 and V is TRBV5-1; 11 bases align to TRBD2. The V and J ends lost 0 bases and 2 bases, in that order; junction bases with no gene match: 1. This CDR3 has 16 amino acids. Germline values: CDR1 SGHRS, CDR2 YFSETQ. The DNA for the CDR3 is TGCGCCAGCAGCTTGGTAGCGGGAGGGCCCTACAATGAGCAGTTCTTC. This codes for CASSLVAGGPYNEQFF. The whole variable domain, remainder taken from reference TRBV5-1 and TRBJ2-1, is KAGVTQTPRYLIKTRGQQVTLSCSPISGHRSVSWYQQTPGQGLQFLFEYFSETQRNKGNFPGRFSGRQFSNSRSEMNVSTLELGDSALYLCASSLVAGGPYNEQFFGPGTRLTVL.

The chain is built from TRBV30 and TRBJ1-2; possible D gene TRBD1, 6 bases. Germline-derived CDR1 and CDR2 are GTSNPN and SVGIG (reference sequence). V lost 0 bases and J 8 bases, leaving 16 bases between the germline ends. This CDR3 is built from 14 residues. The CDR3: CAWSVRGGAEGYTF. DNA for the CDR3: TGTGCCTGGAGTGTACGTGGGGGCGCTGAAGGCTACACCTTC.

The V and J genes are TRBV27 and TRBJ2-7, with D unresolved. The CDR3 sequence is 14 residues long. Trimming removed 7 bases at V and 4 bases at J, with 17 bases between. Germline V gene sequence: CDR1 MNHEY, CDR2 SMNVEV (reference sequence). This CDR3 reads CASKESPPNYEQYF. CDR3 DNA: TGTGCCAGCAAGGAGTCGCCTCCTAATTACGAGCAGTACTTC.

This clone was counted between two and nine times. This chain links TRBV10-3 with TRBJ2-6; D not certain. CDR1 is ENHRY and CDR2 is SYGVKD in the germline V gene. Trimming removed 4 bases at V and 4 bases at J, with 11 bases between. This CDR3 comprises 15 residues. The DNA of the CDR3 is TGTGCCATCAGTGCTCGAGAGAGCGGGGCCAACGTCCTGACTTTC. It is translated as CAISARESGANVLTF.

The genes are TRBV6-2 or TRBV6-3 and TRBJ1-1; tentative D call: TRBD1 (5 bases). CDR1 is MNHEY, CDR2 SVGEGT, per germline. V was clipped by 5 bases and J by 4 bases, with 17 bases between them. The CDR3 extends over 15 amino acids. The CDR3 coding sequence is TGTGCCAGCAGTCCAGGTGGGGCGATAAGCACTGAAGCTTTCTTT. Translated: CASSPGGAISTEAFF.